This record concerns one T cell receptor (beta chain) sequence. Its matching antigen is unknown. The junction departs from germline at one end; a sequencing error may be responsible. TCRdb's copy holds only in-frame clones and misses some; the assay was immunoSEQ multiplex PCR. The repertoire holds 140,000 to 150,000 clones, roughly 90% seen once, with about 3.7% in the top ten. These data are taken from a study of T cell responses to AZD1222 COVID-19 vaccine. The study, taken as a whole, reports: Elevations in Spike-specific TCR breadth and depth followed administration of two AZD1222 doses.

The sample consisted of peripheral blood, taken on day 0 of AZD1222 vaccination. The sequence was collected from an adult in good health.

The DNA of the CDR3 is TGTGCCAGCAGTTACCTAGGTGGCCTGAATTTT. Translation gives CASSYLGGLNF. V and J are TRBV6-6 and TRBJ2-3; D unclear. This CDR3 spans 11 amino acids. The germline gives CDR1 MNHNY, CDR2 SVGAGI (reference sequence).